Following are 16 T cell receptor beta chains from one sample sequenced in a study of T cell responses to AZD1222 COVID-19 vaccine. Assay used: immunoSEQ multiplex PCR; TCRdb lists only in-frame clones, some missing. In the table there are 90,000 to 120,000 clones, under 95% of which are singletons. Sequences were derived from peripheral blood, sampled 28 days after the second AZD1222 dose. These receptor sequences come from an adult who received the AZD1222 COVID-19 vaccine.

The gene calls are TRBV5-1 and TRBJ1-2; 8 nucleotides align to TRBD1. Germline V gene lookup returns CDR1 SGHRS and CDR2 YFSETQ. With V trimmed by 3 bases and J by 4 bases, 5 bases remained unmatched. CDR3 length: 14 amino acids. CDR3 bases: TGCGCCAGCAGCTCCAGACAGGGGCTCTATGGCTACACCTTC. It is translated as CASSSRQGLYGYTF. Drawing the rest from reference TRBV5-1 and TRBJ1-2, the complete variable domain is KAGVTQTPRYLIKTRGQQVTLSCSPISGHRSVSWYQQTPGQGLQFLFEYFSETQRNKGNFPGRFSGRQFSNSRSEMNVSTLELGDSALYLCASSSRQGLYGYTFGSGTRLTVV.

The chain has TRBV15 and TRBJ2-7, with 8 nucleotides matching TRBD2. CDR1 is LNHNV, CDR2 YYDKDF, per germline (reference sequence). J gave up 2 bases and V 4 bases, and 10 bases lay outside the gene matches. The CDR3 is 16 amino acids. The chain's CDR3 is CATSNLRGGPTYEQYF. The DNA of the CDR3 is TGTGCCACCAGCAACTTACGGGGGGGGCCTACCTACGAGCAGTACTTC.

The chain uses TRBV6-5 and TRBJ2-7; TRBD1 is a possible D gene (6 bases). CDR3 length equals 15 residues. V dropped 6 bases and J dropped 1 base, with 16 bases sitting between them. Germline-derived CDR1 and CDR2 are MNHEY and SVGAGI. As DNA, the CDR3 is TGTGCCAGCAGCAGGAAAGGGGGTAGGTCCTACGAGCAGTACTTC. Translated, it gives CASSRKGGRSYEQYF.

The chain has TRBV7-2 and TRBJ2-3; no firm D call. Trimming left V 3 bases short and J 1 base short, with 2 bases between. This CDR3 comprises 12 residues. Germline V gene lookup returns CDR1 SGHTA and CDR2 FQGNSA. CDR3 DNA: TGTGCCAGCAGCTTTCGCACAGATACGCAGTATTTT. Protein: CASSFRTDTQYF.

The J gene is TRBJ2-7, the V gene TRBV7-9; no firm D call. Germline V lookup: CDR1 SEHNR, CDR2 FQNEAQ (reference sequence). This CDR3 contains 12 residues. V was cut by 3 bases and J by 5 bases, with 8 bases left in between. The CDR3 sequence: CASSFGFDEQYF. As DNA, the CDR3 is TGTGCCAGCAGCTTCGGGTTCGACGAGCAGTACTTC.

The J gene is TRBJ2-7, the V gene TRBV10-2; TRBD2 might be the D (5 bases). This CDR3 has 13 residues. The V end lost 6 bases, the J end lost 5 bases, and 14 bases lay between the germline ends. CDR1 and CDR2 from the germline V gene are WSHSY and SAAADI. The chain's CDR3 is CASRAGPENEQYF. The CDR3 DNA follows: TGCGCCAGCAGGGCGGGCCCTGAGAACGAGCAGTACTTC.

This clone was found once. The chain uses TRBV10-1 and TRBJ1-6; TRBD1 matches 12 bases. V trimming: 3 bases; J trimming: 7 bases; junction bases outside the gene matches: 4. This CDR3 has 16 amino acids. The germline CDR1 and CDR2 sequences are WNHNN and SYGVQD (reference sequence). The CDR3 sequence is CASSDGGTGGNSPLHF. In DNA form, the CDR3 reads TGCGCCAGCAGTGACGGGGGGACAGGGGGCAATTCACCCCTCCACTTT.

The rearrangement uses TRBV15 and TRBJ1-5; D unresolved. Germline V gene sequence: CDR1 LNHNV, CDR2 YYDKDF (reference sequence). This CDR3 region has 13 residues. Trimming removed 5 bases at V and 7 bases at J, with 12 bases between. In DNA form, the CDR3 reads TGTGCCACCAGCTCGACGACTATGCAGCCCCAGCATTTT. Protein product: CATSSTTMQPQHF.

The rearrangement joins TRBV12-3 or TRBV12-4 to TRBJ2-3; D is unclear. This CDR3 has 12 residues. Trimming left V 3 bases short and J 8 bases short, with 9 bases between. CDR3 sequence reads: CASSFQDVTQYF. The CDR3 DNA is TGTGCCAGCAGTTTTCAGGATGTTACGCAGTATTTT.

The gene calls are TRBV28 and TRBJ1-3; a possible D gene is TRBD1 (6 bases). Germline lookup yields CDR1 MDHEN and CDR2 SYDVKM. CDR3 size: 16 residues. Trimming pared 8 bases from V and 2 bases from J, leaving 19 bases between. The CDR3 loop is CASQRGRVTAGNTIYF. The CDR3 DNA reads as TGTGCCAGCCAGCGGGGGCGCGTAACGGCTGGAAACACCATATATTTT. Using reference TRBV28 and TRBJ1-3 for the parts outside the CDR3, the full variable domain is DVKVTQSSRYLVKRTGEKVFLECVQDMDHENMFWYRQDPGLGLRLIYFSYDVKMKEKGDIPEGYSVSREKKERFSLILESASTNQTSMYLCASQRGRVTAGNTIYFGEGSWLTVV.

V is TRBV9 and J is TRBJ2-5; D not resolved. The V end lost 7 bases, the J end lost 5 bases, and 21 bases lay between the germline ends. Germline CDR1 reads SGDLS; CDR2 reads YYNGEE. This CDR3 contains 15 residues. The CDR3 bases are TGTGCCAGCTCCCCCTCCACGAGCGACTGGGAGACCCAGTACTTC. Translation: CASSPSTSDWETQYF.

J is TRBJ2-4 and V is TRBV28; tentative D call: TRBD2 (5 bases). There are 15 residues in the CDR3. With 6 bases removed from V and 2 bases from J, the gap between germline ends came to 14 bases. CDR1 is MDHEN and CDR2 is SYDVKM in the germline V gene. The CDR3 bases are TGTGCCAGCAGCCGACCCCCCGGGACCAAAAACATTCAGTACTTC. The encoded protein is CASSRPPGTKNIQYF.

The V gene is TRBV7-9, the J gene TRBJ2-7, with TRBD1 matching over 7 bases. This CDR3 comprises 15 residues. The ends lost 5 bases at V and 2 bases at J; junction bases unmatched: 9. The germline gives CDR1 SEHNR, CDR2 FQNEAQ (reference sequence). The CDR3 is CASSPSDRPTYEQYF. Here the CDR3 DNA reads TGTGCCAGCAGCCCCTCGGACAGGCCTACCTACGAGCAGTACTTC. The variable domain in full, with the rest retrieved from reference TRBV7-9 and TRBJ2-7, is DTGVSQNPRHKITKRGQNVTFRCDPISEHNRLYWYRQTLGQGPEFLTYFQNEAQLEKSRLLSDRFSAERPKGSFSTLEIQRTEQGDSAMYLCASSPSDRPTYEQYFGPGTRLTVT.

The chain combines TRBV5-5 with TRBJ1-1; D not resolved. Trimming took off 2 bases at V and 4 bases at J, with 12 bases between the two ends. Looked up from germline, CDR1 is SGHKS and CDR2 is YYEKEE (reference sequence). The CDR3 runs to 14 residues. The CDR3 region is CASSLGGSVTEAFF. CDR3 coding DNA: TGTGCCAGCAGCTTAGGCGGGTCGGTCACTGAAGCTTTCTTT.

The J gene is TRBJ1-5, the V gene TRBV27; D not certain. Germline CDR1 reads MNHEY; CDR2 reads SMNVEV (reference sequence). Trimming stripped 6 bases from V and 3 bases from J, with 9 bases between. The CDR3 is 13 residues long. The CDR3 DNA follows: TGTGCCAGCAGCGAGGCCGTCAATCAGCCCCAGCATTTT. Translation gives CASSEAVNQPQHF.

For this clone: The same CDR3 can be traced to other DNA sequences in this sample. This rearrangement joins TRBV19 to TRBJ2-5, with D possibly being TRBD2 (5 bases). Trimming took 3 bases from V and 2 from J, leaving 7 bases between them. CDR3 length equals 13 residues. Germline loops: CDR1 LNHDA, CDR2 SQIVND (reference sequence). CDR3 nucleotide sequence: TGTGCCAGTAGTATTCGAGGGCAAGAGACCCAGTACTTC. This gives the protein CASSIRGQETQYF.